The 25 T cell receptor beta chains listed next were all sequenced from one sample in a study of cytomegalovirus exposure and HLA in healthy donors. PCR amplification relied on 60 Vbeta primers (plus 13 Jbeta primers). Profiled with immunoSEQ multiplex PCR; TCRdb holds only in-frame clones, not every one. The sample has 170,000 or so clones; 75% to 90% are singletons. Sequenced sample: PBMCs. These TCRs come from a man aged 45 to 65 in good health and CMV-seronegative.

The V and J genes are TRBV12-5 and TRBJ1-5; possible D gene TRBD1, 6 bases. The CDR3 spans 18 residues. Germline V lookup: CDR1 LGHNT, CDR2 FRNRAP. The V end was cut by 1 base, the J end by 2 bases, with 18 bases between. Written as DNA, the CDR3 is TGTGCTAGTGGTTTGGGATTAAACAGGGCTGAGGGCAATCAGCCCCAGCATTTT. Translating gives CASGLGLNRAEGNQPQHF.

About this clone: Germline and junction disagree at one end, which may indicate a read error. The rearrangement links TRBV7-9 to TRBJ2-7; the D gene is possibly TRBD1 (5 bases). The CDR3 has 13 residues. Per germline, CDR1 SEHNR and CDR2 FQNEAQ (reference sequence). The CDR3: CSSSEDSSYEQYF. In DNA form, the CDR3 reads TGTTCCAGCAGCGAAGACAGCTCTTACGAGCAGTACTTC.

The rearrangement links TRBV6-5 to TRBJ1-3, with TRBD1 matching over 8 bases. Germline V gives CDR1 MNHEY, CDR2 SVGAGI. Trimming at V came to 0 bases and at J to 4 bases, leaving 2 bases not matched to a gene. This CDR3 has 15 residues. The CDR3 is CASSYSDRGGNTIYF. The CDR3 DNA reads as TGTGCCAGCAGTTACTCCGACAGGGGCGGAAACACCATATATTTT.

The chain is built from TRBV2 and TRBJ1-5; D perhaps matches TRBD1 (5 bases). The CDR3 runs to 12 residues. The germline V gene has CDR1 SNHLY and CDR2 FYNNEI. Trimming cost V 7 bases and J 7 bases, with 11 bases left between them. CDR3 nucleotide sequence: TGTGCCAGCACCCGGTCAGGGCAGCCCCAGCATTTT. Translation gives CASTRSGQPQHF.

The rearrangement links TRBV6-4 to TRBJ2-1, with 8 bases aligning to TRBD2. After removal of 6 bases from V and 9 bases from J, the junction contained 13 bases not matched to a gene. This CDR3 is 15 amino acids long. Per the germline V gene, CDR1 is MRHNA and CDR2 is SNTAGT. The CDR3 bases are TGTGCCAGCAGCGTTAGCGGGGTTGGCGTTTCTGAGCAGTTCTTC. It encodes CASSVSGVGVSEQFF.

J is TRBJ2-5 and V is TRBV2, with 8 bases aligning to TRBD1. The J call may be mistaken, given a closer DNA end match to TRBJ2-7. Germline V gene sequence: CDR1 SNHLY, CDR2 FYNNEI. The CDR3 spans 14 residues. CDR3 bases: TGTGCCAGCAGCCGGACAGGGCTAGGATACGAGCAGTACTTC. It translates to CASSRTGLGYEQYF.

The chain carries TRBV7-8 and TRBJ2-7; 9 nucleotides agree with TRBD1. Unmatched junction bases numbered 4, after V lost 9 bases and J lost 4 bases. In germline, CDR1 is SGHVS, CDR2 FQNEAQ. This CDR3 has 12 amino acids. The CDR3 DNA reads TGTGCCAGTGGCGACAGGGGGTACGAGCAGTACTTC. Its protein product is CASGDRGYEQYF.

The chain carries TRBV2 and TRBJ2-3, with 8 bases fitting TRBD2. Looked up from germline, CDR1 is SNHLY and CDR2 is FYNNEI. The V segment lost 4 bases and the J segment 4 bases; nucleotides outside the gene matches: 7. This CDR3 is 15 amino acids long. This chain's CDR3 is CASSVKREWADTQYF. In DNA form, the CDR3 reads TGTGCCAGCAGTGTAAAGCGGGAGTGGGCAGATACGCAGTATTTT.

The chain uses TRBV2 and TRBJ1-4, with 10 bases fitting TRBD1. Unmatched junction bases numbered 2, after V lost 1 base and J lost 6 bases. The germline CDR1 and CDR2 sequences are SNHLY and FYNNEI. The CDR3 is 15 residues long. CDR3 nucleotides: TGTGCCAGCAGTGAAGAGGGACAGGGGCATGAAAAACTGTTTTTT. It is translated as CASSEEGQGHEKLFF.

This clone was recorded only once. The chain employs TRBV19 and TRBJ2-4, with D maybe TRBD1 (5 bases). The CDR3 has 17 residues. V was shortened by 5 bases and J by 0 bases, with 17 bases between the two germline ends. CDR1 is LNHDA and CDR2 is SQIVND in the germline V gene (reference sequence). The CDR3 loop is CASSPGFFSLAKNIQYF. The CDR3 nucleotides read TGTGCCAGTAGTCCAGGGTTCTTTAGCCTAGCCAAAAACATTCAGTACTTC.

This clone has just a few counts. The CDR3 region is CASSPINTEAFF. The CDR3 DNA is TGTGCCAGCAGCCCCATTAACACTGAAGCTTTCTTT. The V and J genes are TRBV9 and TRBJ1-1; D remains ambiguous. The CDR3 spans 12 residues. V was pared by 4 bases and J by 2 bases, with 6 bases between. The germline CDR1 and CDR2 sequences are SGDLS and YYNGEE.

The V call is TRBV19, the J call TRBJ2-2; D is perhaps TRBD1 (7 bases). Trimming shortened V by 6 bases and J by 11 bases, and 13 bases separated the two germline ends. CDR1 is LNHDA and CDR2 is SQIVND in the germline V gene (reference sequence). The CDR3 is 12 amino acids. The CDR3 sequence is CASRVGGGELFF. The CDR3 DNA follows: TGTGCCAGTAGGGTAGGAGGGGGCGAGCTGTTTTTT.

This clone showed up just a few times. CDR3 DNA: TGTGCCAGCAGAGGGGACTTATACTACAATGAGCAGTTCTTC. Amino acid sequence: CASRGDLYYNEQFF. The chain links TRBV6-1 to TRBJ2-1; a possible D gene is TRBD2 (6 bases). The germline V and J ends were trimmed by 6 bases and 3 bases, with 12 bases remaining between them. The germline gives CDR1 MNHNS, CDR2 SASEGT. The CDR3 loop spans 14 amino acids.

This chain links TRBV7-2 with TRBJ1-2, with TRBD1 matching over 7 bases. Germline loops: CDR1 SGHTA, CDR2 FQGNSA. Losses at the gene ends were 2 bases for V and 3 bases for J; bases not matched to a gene: 6. The CDR3 covers 15 residues. The CDR3 DNA reads TGTGCCAGCAGCTTACAGGGGGGACGGCACTATGGCTACACCTTC. The encoded protein is CASSLQGGRHYGYTF.

As for this clone: The sample contains more than one DNA sequence encoding this CDR3. V gene TRBV9 combines with J gene TRBJ1-2, with 9 bases matching TRBD1. This CDR3 comprises 14 residues. CDR1 SGDLS and CDR2 YYNGEE come from the germline V gene. After removal of 3 bases from V and 2 bases from J, the junction contained 2 bases not matched to a gene. Here the CDR3 DNA reads TGTGCCAGCAGCGCGGGACAGGGAAACTATGGCTACACCTTC. It encodes CASSAGQGNYGYTF. The full variable domain, in which reference TRBV9 and TRBJ1-2 provide the parts outside the CDR3, is DSGVTQTPKHLITATGQRVTLRCSPRSGDLSVYWYQQSLDQGLQFLIQYYNGEERAKGNILERFSAQQFPDLHSELNLSSLELGDSALYFCASSAGQGNYGYTFGSGTRLTVV.

V gene TRBV9 combines with J gene TRBJ1-3; 7 positions match TRBD1. V lost 7 bases, J lost 0 bases, and 4 bases stayed unmatched. The CDR3 consists of 14 residues. Germline CDR1 SGDLS, CDR2 YYNGEE. CDR3 sequence: CASATGASGNTIYF. The DNA for the CDR3 is TGTGCCAGCGCAACAGGGGCCTCTGGAAACACCATATATTTT.

The V call is TRBV5-1, the J call TRBJ2-7, with 9 bases lining up with TRBD1. Germline-derived CDR1 and CDR2 are SGHRS and YFSETQ. The CDR3 is 13 residues long. The ends lost 6 bases at V and 6 bases at J; junction bases unmatched: 7. The CDR3 region has the DNA TGCGCCAGCAACCGGGACAGGGATAGCGAGCAGTACTTC. The encoded protein is CASNRDRDSEQYF.

The chain links TRBV5-8 to TRBJ2-1; D is unclear. CDR1 SGHTS and CDR2 YDEGEE come from the germline V gene. The CDR3 spans 16 residues. Between the trimmed V and J ends, which lost 1 base and 4 bases, there was a span of 15 bases. The CDR3 region is CASSLTVGFGYNEQFF. The CDR3 nucleotides are TGTGCCAGCAGCTTGACCGTGGGCTTCGGATACAATGAGCAGTTCTTC.

This clone was observed a single time. The chain has TRBV19 and TRBJ2-3, with 12 bases identical to TRBD2. The V segment lost 5 bases and the J segment 8 bases; nucleotides outside the gene matches: 14. The germline V gene has CDR1 LNHDA and CDR2 SQIVND (reference sequence). This CDR3 has 17 amino acids. CDR3 sequence: CASSPIRLAGAVSTQYF. The CDR3 bases are TGTGCCAGTAGTCCGATTCGACTAGCGGGGGCCGTTTCTACGCAGTATTTT.

Only a few counts were recorded for this clone. The J gene is TRBJ1-2, the V gene TRBV2, with 7 bases identical to TRBD1. V lost 2 bases and J lost 6; bases outside the gene matches: 9. The CDR3 covers 15 residues. CDR1 and CDR2 from the germline V gene are SNHLY and FYNNEI. CDR3 sequence (DNA): TGTGCCAGCAGTGAAATCGGGGGACAGCCCGATGGCTACACCTTC. Residues: CASSEIGGQPDGYTF. Combining the CDR3 with reference TRBV2 and TRBJ1-2 gives the whole variable domain EPEVTQTPSHQVTQMGQEVILRCVPISNHLYFYWYRQILGQKVEFLVSFYNNEISEKSEIFDDQFSVERPDGSNFTLKIRSTKLEDSAMYFCASSEIGGQPDGYTFGSGTRLTVV.

The rearrangement uses TRBV4-2 and TRBJ2-7, with 10 bases matching TRBD1. The germline V gene has CDR1 LGHNA and CDR2 YNFKEQ. The CDR3 consists of 18 residues. J lost 3 bases, V lost 0 bases, and 11 bases had no gene match. Here the CDR3 DNA reads TGTGCCAGCAGCCAAGATGGTTTGAGACGGGACAGGGGCTACGAGCAGTACTTC. This gives the protein CASSQDGLRRDRGYEQYF.

The gene calls are TRBV15 and TRBJ2-3; D perhaps matches TRBD1 (5 bases). The CDR3 is made up of 15 amino acids. Germline assignment: CDR1 LNHNV and CDR2 YYDKDF (reference sequence). V lost 1 base to trimming and J lost 8 bases, with 16 bases between them. This CDR3 reads CATSRVDTYVGTQYF. DNA for the CDR3: TGTGCCACCAGCAGAGTGGACACTTATGTCGGTACGCAGTATTTT. Full variable domain (missing parts from reference TRBV15 and TRBJ2-3): DAMVIQNPRYQVTQFGKPVTLSCSQTLNHNVMYWYQQKSSQAPKLLFHYYDKDFNNEADTPDNFQSRRPNTSFCFLDIRSPGLGDTAMYLCATSRVDTYVGTQYFGPGTRLTVL.

The chain recombines TRBV6-6 with TRBJ1-4; 10 bases match TRBD1. Germline CDR1 and CDR2: MNHNY and SVGAGI (reference sequence). The CDR3 length is 15 residues. Unmatched junction bases numbered 1, after V lost 6 bases and J lost 0 bases. CDR3: CASRTGGATNEKLFF. DNA of the CDR3: TGTGCCAGCAGGACAGGGGGCGCAACTAATGAAAAACTGTTTTTT.

The CDR3 coding sequence is TGTGCCAGCAGCCCGAGACTAGCGGGAGTTTTTGAGCAGTACTTC. Its translation is CASSPRLAGVFEQYF. The rearrangement uses TRBV5-6 and TRBJ2-7, with 12 positions matching TRBD2. J lost 7 bases, V lost 4 bases, and 9 bases had no gene match. CDR3 size: 15 residues. Per the germline V gene, CDR1 is SGHDT and CDR2 is YYEEEE.

V and J are TRBV11-2 and TRBJ2-4, with TRBD1 matching 11 bases. Germline values: CDR1 SGHAT, CDR2 FQNNGV. The length of the CDR3 is 17 residues. After removal of 4 bases from V and 0 bases from J, the junction contained 5 bases not matched to a gene. CDR3 protein: CASSWPGTGGAKNIQYF. The CDR3, as DNA: TGTGCCAGCAGCTGGCCCGGGACAGGGGGAGCCAAAAACATTCAGTACTTC.